This T cell receptor beta chain was recorded in a study of blood T cell repertoires in COVID-19. The V gene end was trimmed by 9 bases and the J gene end by 0 bases; junction bases not matched to a gene: 6. Germline V gene sequence: CDR1 SGDLS, CDR2 YYNGEE. The CDR3 is 14 amino acids. In its sample, this clone was seen once. The study recruited people aged roughly 18 to 100 years across about two dozen US areas. In the source study's methods: Amplifying reference gene primers gave estimates of nucleated cell counts. Measured with immunoSEQ multiplex PCR; TCRdb has only the in-frame clones, and not every one. The DNA gave D and trimming, while V, J and clone size come from that table. The sample has around 300,000 clones; 75% to 95% are singletons.

The sample consisted of PBMCs or T cells enriched from blood (not recorded which). The chain couples TRBV9 to TRBJ2-3; the match to TRBD2 covers 8 bases. This TCR derives from a woman in her 30s who had recovered from COVID-19. This chain's CDR3 is CATAGELSTDTQYF. The CDR3 region has the DNA TGTGCCACAGCGGGAGAGTTGAGCACAGATACGCAGTATTTT.